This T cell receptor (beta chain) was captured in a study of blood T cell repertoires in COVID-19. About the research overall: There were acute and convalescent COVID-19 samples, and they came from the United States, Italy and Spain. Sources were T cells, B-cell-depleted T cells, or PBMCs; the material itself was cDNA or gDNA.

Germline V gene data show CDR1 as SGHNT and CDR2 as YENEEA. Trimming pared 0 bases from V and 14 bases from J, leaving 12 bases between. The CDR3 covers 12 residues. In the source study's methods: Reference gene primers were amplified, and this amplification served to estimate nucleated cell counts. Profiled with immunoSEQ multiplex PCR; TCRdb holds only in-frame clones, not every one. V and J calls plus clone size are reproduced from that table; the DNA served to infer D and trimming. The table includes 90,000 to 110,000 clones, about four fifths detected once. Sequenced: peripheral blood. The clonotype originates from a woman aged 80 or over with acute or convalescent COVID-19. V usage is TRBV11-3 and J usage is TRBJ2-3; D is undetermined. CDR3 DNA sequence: TGTGCCAGCAGCTTAGATCACAACACATTGTATTTT. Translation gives CASSLDHNTLYF.